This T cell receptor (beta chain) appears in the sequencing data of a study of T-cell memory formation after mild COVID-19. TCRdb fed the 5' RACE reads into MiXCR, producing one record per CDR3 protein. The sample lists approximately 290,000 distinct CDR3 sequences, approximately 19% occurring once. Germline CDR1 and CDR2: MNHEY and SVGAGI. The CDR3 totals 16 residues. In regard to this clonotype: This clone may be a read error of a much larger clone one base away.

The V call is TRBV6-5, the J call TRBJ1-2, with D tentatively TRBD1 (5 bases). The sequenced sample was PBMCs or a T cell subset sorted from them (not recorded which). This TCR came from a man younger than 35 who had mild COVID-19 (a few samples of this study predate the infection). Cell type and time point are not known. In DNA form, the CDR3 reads TGTGACAGCAGTTACTCTTTGGCAGGGAGTTTGTATGGCTACACCTTC. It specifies CDSSYSLAGSLYGYTF.